Listed below are T cell receptor beta chains from one sample, sequenced in a study of response to subunit inactivated influenza vaccine. MiXCR was run by TCRdb on the RT-PCR reads, yielding one entry per CDR3 protein. The sample holds roughly 700,000 distinct CDR3 sequences; approximately 14% are singletons and the top ten take 5.5% to 7%. Sample: PBMCs from blood, taken 14 to 15 days before vaccination. The source is a man in his fifties who received an inactivated influenza vaccine. Both conserved end residues are part of each CDR3. The D gene is left open where the match is weak. Clone size, where shown, is once, few, many, or a class for clones that have expanded.

J	V	size	D	CDR3	DNA
TRBJ1-5	TRBV3-1	.	TRBD1	CASSPKQGTNQPQHF	TGTGCCAGCAGCCCAAAACAGGGGACCAATCAGCCCCAGCATTTT
TRBJ1-5	TRBV20-1	.	.	CSARQHNRVHQPQHF	TGCAGTGCTCGCCAACATAACAGGGTTCATCAGCCCCAGCATTTT
TRBJ2-5	TRBV5-1	few	.	CASQRVLQETQYF	TGCGCCAGCCAGCGGGTTCTTCAAGAGACCCAGTACTTC
TRBJ2-5	TRBV27	.	TRBD2	CASSRGAAGGPTETQYF	TGTGCCAGCAGTAGAGGTGCAGCGGGAGGGCCGACTGAGACCCAGTACTTC
TRBJ2-7	TRBV20-1	.	.	CSALSYEQYF	TGCAGTGCTCTATCCTACGAGCAGTACTTC
TRBJ2-3	TRBV4-3	few	.	CASSHPDLHTQYF	TGCGCCAGCAGCCATCCCGACCTTCATACGCAGTATTTT
TRBJ2-5	TRBV4-3	few	.	CASSQDGQRAETQYF	TGCGCCAGCAGCCAAGATGGGCAAAGGGCAGAGACCCAGTACTTC
TRBJ2-7	TRBV29-1	many	.	CSVVPRGYYEQYF	TGCAGCGTTGTCCCGAGGGGCTACTACGAGCAGTACTTC
TRBJ2-5	TRBV7-2	.	.	CASSLPRGGAQETQYF	TGTGCCAGCAGCCTCCCTAGAGGGGGGGCCCAAGAGACCCAGTACTTC
TRBJ1-6	TRBV9	few	TRBD1	CASSVGQGGSRSPLHF	TGTGCCAGCAGCGTAGGACAGGGAGGATCGCGTTCACCCCTCCACTTT
TRBJ1-1	TRBV6-1	.	.	CASSETTSGLEAFF	TGTGCCAGCAGTGAAACTACCTCAGGGCTTGAAGCTTTCTTT
TRBJ1-1	TRBV12-3/TRBV12-4	.	TRBD1	CASSSGTELEAFF	TGTGCCAGCAGTTCAGGGACAGAGCTTGAAGCTTTCTTT
TRBJ2-3	TRBV20-1	.	.	CSARDLGASDTQYF	TGCAGTGCTAGAGATCTCGGAGCGAGTGATACGCAGTATTTT
TRBJ2-3	TRBV7-9	.	TRBD2	CASTLRLARTDTQYF	TGTGCCAGCACCCTCCGACTAGCCCGGACAGATACGCAGTATTTT
TRBJ2-7	TRBV12-3/TRBV12-4	.	.	CASSSAVGAFFEQYF	TGTGCCAGCAGCTCGGCAGTGGGGGCCTTCTTCGAGCAGTACTTC
TRBJ2-2	TRBV11-1	.	TRBD1	CASSSKNPGTGGTQDTGELFF	TGTGCCAGCAGCTCAAAGAATCCGGGAACAGGGGGCACGCAGGACACCGGGGAGCTGTTTTTT
TRBJ2-7	TRBV20-1	.	TRBD1	CSASRTGGLYEQYF	TGCAGTGCTAGTCGAACAGGGGGCCTCTACGAGCAGTACTTC
TRBJ2-3	TRBV3-1	.	TRBD2	CASSQRVLAGPSTDTQYF	TGTGCCAGCAGCCAAAGAGTCCTAGCGGGGCCTAGCACAGATACGCAGTATTTT
TRBJ1-5	TRBV6-2/TRBV6-3	few	.	CASSPDLRAEIQPQHF	TGTGCCAGCAGCCCTGACTTACGCGCCGAAATTCAGCCCCAGCATTTT
TRBJ2-1	TRBV7-6	few	.	CASSPVSGVYNEQFF	TGTGCCAGCAGCCCTGTGTCGGGAGTGTACAATGAGCAGTTCTTC
TRBJ2-7	TRBV5-1	.	TRBD1	CASSTTGGEQYF	TGCGCCAGCAGCACGACAGGGGGCGAGCAGTACTTC
TRBJ2-1	TRBV29-1	.	TRBD2	CSVGGTSYYNEQFF	TGCAGCGTTGGGGGGACTAGCTACTACAATGAGCAGTTCTTC
TRBJ2-7	TRBV10-3	.	TRBD1	CAISEALTGGSEQYF	TGTGCCATCAGTGAGGCCTTGACAGGGGGGAGCGAGCAGTACTTC
TRBJ2-7	TRBV9	many	TRBD2	CASSVETSGFHEQYF	TGTGCCAGCAGCGTAGAAACTAGCGGGTTCCACGAGCAGTACTTC
TRBJ2-5	TRBV6-2/TRBV6-3	.	.	CASSYYSSQRDTQYF	TGTGCCAGCAGTTACTACTCCAGCCAGAGGGACACCCAGTACTTC
TRBJ2-3	TRBV20-1	few	TRBD2	CSARTQGLAGSTDTQYF	TGCAGTGCTAGAACACAGGGACTAGCGGGGTCCACAGATACGCAGTATTTT
TRBJ1-2	TRBV10-1	.	.	CASSDRGNYGYTF	TGCGCCAGCAGTGATAGGGGCAACTATGGCTACACCTTC
TRBJ1-6	TRBV11-2	few	.	CASSLDAGGDSPLHF	TGTGCCAGCAGCTTAGACGCCGGGGGGGATTCACCCCTCCACTTT
TRBJ2-5	TRBV25-1	few	.	CASSDRTRGETQYF	TGTGCCAGCAGTGATAGGACCCGGGGAGAGACCCAGTACTTC
TRBJ2-2	TRBV7-9	few	TRBD1	CASSDRDRPTGELFF	TGTGCCAGCAGCGACCGGGACAGACCCACCGGGGAGCTGTTTTTT
TRBJ1-1	TRBV18	few	.	CASSPFSGDGTEAFF	TGTGCCAGCTCACCCTTCTCCGGAGATGGAACTGAAGCTTTCTTT
TRBJ2-7	TRBV27	few	.	CASSLQVGVYEQYF	TGTGCCAGCAGCCTCCAGGTGGGGGTCTACGAGCAGTACTTC
TRBJ2-7	TRBV4-3	.	.	CASSQSRVGEQYF	TGCGCCAGCAGCCAAAGCAGGGTTGGCGAGCAGTACTTC
TRBJ2-5	TRBV5-1	.	.	CASGAEEETQYF	TGCGCCAGCGGGGCCGAGGAAGAGACCCAGTACTTC
TRBJ2-7	TRBV6-2/TRBV6-3	.	.	CASSRSGEVGEQYF	TGTGCCAGCTCACGTTCAGGCGAGGTGGGCGAGCAGTACTTC
TRBJ2-4	TRBV4-1	.	TRBD1	CASSQDRTGRPKNIQYF	TGCGCCAGCAGCCAGGATAGGACAGGGAGGCCCAAAAACATTCAGTACTTC
TRBJ1-2	TRBV27	many	.	CASSFGPNYGYTF	TGTGCCAGCAGTTTTGGACCTAACTATGGCTACACCTTC
TRBJ1-2	TRBV6-2/TRBV6-3	.	TRBD1	CASGGQGPLGYGYTF	TGTGCCAGCGGAGGACAGGGGCCTTTGGGCTATGGCTACACCTTC
TRBJ2-1	TRBV6-2/TRBV6-3	.	TRBD2	CASSAPQAGGPPYEQFF	TGTGCCAGCAGTGCCCCCCAAGCGGGAGGCCCACCCTATGAGCAGTTCTTC
TRBJ2-5	TRBV7-2	.	.	CASSSLGGRETQYF	TGTGCCAGCAGCTCCCTAGGAGGGAGAGAGACCCAGTACTTC
TRBJ2-7	TRBV14	many	.	CASSQDSLAPYEQYF	TGTGCCAGCAGCCAAGATTCTCTAGCGCCCTACGAGCAGTACTTC
TRBJ2-3	TRBV20-1	.	TRBD2	CSHASPSGLVGTQYF	TGCAGTCACGCGTCGCCTAGCGGGCTGGTGGGTACGCAGTATTTT
TRBJ1-1	TRBV6-2/TRBV6-3	.	.	CASSYPTGREAFF	TGTGCCAGCAGTTATCCGACCGGGAGGGAAGCTTTCTTT
TRBJ2-3	TRBV11-2	.	.	CASSLVRGHSTDTQYF	TGTGCCAGCAGCTTAGTCCGCGGCCACAGCACAGATACGCAGTATTTT
TRBJ2-5	TRBV4-2	.	.	CASSQVASRETQYF	TGTGCCAGCAGCCAAGTCGCCTCTCGGGAGACCCAGTACTTC